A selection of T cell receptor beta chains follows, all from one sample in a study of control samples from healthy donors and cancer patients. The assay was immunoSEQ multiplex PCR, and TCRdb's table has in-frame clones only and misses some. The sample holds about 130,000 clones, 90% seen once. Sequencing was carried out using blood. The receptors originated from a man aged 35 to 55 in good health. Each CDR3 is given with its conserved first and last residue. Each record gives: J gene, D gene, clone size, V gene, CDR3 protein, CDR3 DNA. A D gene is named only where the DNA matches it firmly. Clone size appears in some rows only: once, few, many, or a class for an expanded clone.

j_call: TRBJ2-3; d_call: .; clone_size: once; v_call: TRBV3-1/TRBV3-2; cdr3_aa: CASSSPGATDTQYF; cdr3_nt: TGTGCCAGCAGCTCGCCGGGGGCCACAGATACGCAGTATTTT
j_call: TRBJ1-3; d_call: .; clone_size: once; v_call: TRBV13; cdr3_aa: CASSYEGIFTGNTIYF; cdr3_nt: TGTGCCAGCAGCTATGAGGGGATCTTTACTGGAAACACCATATATTTT
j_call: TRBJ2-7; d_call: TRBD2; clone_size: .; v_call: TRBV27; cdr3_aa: CASSLWGGSYEQYF; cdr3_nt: TGTGCCAGCAGTTTATGGGGAGGGAGCTACGAGCAGTACTTC
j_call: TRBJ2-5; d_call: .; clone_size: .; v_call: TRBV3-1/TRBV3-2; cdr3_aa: CASSRNRGQETQYF; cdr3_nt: TGTGCCAGCAGCCGAAACCGGGGACAAGAGACCCAGTACTTC
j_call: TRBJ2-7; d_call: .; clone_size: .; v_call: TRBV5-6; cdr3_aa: CASSLGAGTLSYEQYF; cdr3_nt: TGTGCCAGCAGCTTGGGGGCCGGGACACTGTCCTACGAGCAGTACTTC
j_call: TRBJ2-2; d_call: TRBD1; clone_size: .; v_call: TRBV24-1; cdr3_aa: CATSDPGTGPSGELFF; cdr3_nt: TGTGCCACCAGTGACCCCGGGACAGGGCCCTCCGGGGAGCTGTTTTTT
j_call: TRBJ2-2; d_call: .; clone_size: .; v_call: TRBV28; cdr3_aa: CASLEDVTNTGELFF; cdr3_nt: TGTGCCAGCCTAGAGGACGTAACGAACACCGGGGAGCTGTTTTTT
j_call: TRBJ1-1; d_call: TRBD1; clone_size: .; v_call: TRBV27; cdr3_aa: CASSWGTGGDTEAFF; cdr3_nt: TGTGCCAGCAGTTGGGGGACAGGGGGCGACACTGAAGCTTTCTTT
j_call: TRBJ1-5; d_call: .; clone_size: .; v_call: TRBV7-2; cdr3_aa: CASSLVQPQHF; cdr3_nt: TGTGCCAGCAGCTTGGTACAGCCCCAGCATTTT
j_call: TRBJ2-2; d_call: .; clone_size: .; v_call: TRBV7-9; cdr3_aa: CASSSDSRTGELFF; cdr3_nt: TGTGCCAGCAGCTCCGACTCCAGGACCGGGGAGCTGTTTTTT
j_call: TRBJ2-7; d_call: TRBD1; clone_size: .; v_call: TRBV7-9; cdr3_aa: CASSFYSMRTGGNEQYF; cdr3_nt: TGTGCCAGCAGCTTCTACTCGATGAGGACAGGGGGGAACGAGCAGTACTTC
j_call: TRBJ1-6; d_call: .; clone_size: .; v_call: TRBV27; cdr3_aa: CASSLFGSPLHF; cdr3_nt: TGTGCCAGCAGTTTGTTCGGTTCACCCCTCCACTTT
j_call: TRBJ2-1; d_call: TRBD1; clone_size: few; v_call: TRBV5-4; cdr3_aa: CASSFRDRGTNEQFF; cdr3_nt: TGTGCCAGCAGCTTCAGAGACAGGGGTACAAATGAGCAGTTCTTC
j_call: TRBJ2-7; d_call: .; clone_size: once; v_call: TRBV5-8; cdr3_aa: CASSQPGPYEQYF; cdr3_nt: TGTGCCAGCAGCCAACCGGGACCTTACGAGCAGTACTTC
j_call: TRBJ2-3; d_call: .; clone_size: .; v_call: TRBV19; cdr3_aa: CASLTLNGPDTQYF; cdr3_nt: TGTGCCAGTCTTACCCTTAACGGGCCAGATACGCAGTATTTT
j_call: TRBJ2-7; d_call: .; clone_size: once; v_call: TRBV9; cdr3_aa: CASSVDGSDSSYEQYF; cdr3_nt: TGTGCCAGCAGCGTAGATGGATCCGACAGCTCCTACGAGCAGTACTTC
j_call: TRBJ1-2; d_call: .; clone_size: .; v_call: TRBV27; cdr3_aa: CASRPERSSGYTF; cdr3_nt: TGTGCCAGCAGACCTGAACGGTCCTCCGGCTACACCTTC
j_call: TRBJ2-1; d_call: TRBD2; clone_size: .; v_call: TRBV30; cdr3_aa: CAWSVPSGAVFF; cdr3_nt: TGTGCCTGGAGTGTACCTAGCGGGGCGGTGTTCTTC
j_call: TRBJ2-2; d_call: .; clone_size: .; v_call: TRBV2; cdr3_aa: CASSETGELFF; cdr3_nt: TGTGCCAGCAGTGAAACCGGGGAGCTGTTTTTT
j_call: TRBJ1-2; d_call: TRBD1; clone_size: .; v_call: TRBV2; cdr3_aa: CASSEEGTGINYGYTF; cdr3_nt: TGTGCCAGCAGTGAAGAGGGGACAGGGATAAACTATGGCTACACCTTC
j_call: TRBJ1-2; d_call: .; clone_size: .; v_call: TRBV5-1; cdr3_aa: CASSLAWASGYTF; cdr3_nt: TGCGCCAGCAGCTTGGCCTGGGCTAGTGGCTACACCTTC
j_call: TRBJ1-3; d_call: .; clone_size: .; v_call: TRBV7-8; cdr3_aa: CASSLEGGSGNTIYF; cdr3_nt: TGTGCCAGCAGCTTAGAGGGGGGGTCCGGAAACACCATATATTTT
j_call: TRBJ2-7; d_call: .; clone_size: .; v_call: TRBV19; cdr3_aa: CASSSGHYNSYEQYF; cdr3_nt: TGTGCCAGTAGTTCAGGACATTATAACTCCTACGAGCAGTACTTC
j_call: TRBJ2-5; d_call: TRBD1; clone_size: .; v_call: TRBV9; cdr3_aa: CASSGRQGVSVRETQYF; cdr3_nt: TGTGCCAGCAGCGGGAGACAGGGTGTTAGCGTCCGAGAGACCCAGTACTTC
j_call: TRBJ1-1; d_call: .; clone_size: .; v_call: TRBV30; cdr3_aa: CAWERWTEAFF; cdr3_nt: TGTGCCTGGGAAAGGTGGACTGAAGCTTTCTTT
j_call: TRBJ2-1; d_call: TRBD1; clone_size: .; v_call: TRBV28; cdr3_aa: CASSLSGTGGDQFF; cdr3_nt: TGTGCCAGCAGTTTATCGGGGACAGGGGGCGACCAGTTCTTC
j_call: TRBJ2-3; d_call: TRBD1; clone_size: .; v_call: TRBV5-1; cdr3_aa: CASRLTGLTQYF; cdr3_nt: TGCGCCAGCAGGCTGACAGGGCTTACGCAGTATTTT
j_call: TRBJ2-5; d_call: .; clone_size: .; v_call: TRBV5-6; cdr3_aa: CASSLGAGAETQYF; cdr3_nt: TGTGCCAGCAGCTTGGGCGCGGGCGCAGAGACCCAGTACTTC
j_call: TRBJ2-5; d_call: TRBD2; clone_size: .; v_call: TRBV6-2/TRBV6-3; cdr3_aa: CASSYSSGGGTQYF; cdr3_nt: TGTGCCAGCAGTTACTCGTCGGGGGGAGGAACCCAGTACTTC
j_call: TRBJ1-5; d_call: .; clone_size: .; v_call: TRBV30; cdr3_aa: CAWSVGFGDQPQHF; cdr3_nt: TGTGCCTGGAGTGTAGGATTCGGGGATCAGCCCCAGCATTTT
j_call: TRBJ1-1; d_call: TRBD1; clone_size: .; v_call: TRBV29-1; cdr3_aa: CSVPYRQGVGNTEAFF; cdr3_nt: TGCAGCGTTCCATATAGACAGGGAGTAGGGAACACTGAAGCTTTCTTT
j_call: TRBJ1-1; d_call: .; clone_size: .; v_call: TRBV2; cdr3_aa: CASSVVETTEAFF; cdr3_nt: TGTGCCAGCAGTGTCGTCGAAACCACTGAAGCTTTCTTT
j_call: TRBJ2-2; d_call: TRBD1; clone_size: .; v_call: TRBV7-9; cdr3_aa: CASSPGQGVFYTGELFF; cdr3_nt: TGTGCCAGCAGCCCCGGACAGGGAGTTTTTTACACCGGGGAGCTGTTTTTT
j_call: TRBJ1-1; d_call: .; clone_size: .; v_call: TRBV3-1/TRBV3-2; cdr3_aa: CASSQVRSTEAFF; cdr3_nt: TGTGCCAGCAGCCAGGTTAGGAGTACTGAAGCTTTCTTT
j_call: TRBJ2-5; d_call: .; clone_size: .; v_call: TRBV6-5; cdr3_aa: CASSYRGAAETQYF; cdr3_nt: TGTGCCAGCAGTTACCGGGGTGCCGCAGAGACCCAGTACTTC
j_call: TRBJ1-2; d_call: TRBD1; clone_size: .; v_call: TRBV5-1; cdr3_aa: CASSLVGQGADGYTF; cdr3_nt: TGCGCCAGCAGCTTGGTAGGACAGGGGGCGGATGGCTACACCTTC
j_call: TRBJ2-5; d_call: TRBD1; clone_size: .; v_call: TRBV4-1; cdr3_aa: CASSQAPGQGLRYF; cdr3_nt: TGCGCCAGCAGCCAAGCCCCGGGACAGGGTCTTAGGTACTTC
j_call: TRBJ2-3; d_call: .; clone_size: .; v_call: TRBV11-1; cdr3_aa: CASSLDSDTQYF; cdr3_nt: TGTGCCAGCAGCCTGGACAGCGATACGCAGTATTTT
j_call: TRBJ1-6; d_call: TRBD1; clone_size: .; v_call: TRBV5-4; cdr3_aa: CASSHATGGFDSPLHF; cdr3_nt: TGTGCCAGCAGCCACGCGACAGGGGGCTTCGATTCACCCCTCCACTTT
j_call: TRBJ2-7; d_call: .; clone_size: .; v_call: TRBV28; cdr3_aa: CASKQGPSYEQYF; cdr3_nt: TGTGCCAGCAAGCAGGGACCTTCCTACGAGCAGTACTTC
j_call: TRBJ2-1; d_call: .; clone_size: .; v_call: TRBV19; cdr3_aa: CASSIAGTDYNEQFF; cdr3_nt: TGTGCCAGTAGTATTGCAGGGACTGACTACAATGAGCAGTTCTTC
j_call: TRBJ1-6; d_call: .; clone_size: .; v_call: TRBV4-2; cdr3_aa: CASSQDSNYNSPLHF; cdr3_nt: TGTGCCAGCAGCCAAGACAGTAACTATAATTCACCCCTCCACTTT
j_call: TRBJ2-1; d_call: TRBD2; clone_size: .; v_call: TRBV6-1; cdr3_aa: CASSENGSGGVNEQFF; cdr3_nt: TGTGCCAGCAGTGAAAATGGTAGCGGGGGGGTGAATGAGCAGTTCTTC
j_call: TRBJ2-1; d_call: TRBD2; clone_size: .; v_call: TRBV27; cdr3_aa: CASSQAGVSYNEQFF; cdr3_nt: TGTGCCAGCAGCCAAGCGGGGGTTTCCTACAATGAGCAGTTCTTC
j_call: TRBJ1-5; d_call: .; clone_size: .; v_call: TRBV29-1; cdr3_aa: CSAQFRGVDQPQHF; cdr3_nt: TGCAGCGCCCAGTTTAGGGGGGTCGACCAGCCCCAGCATTTT
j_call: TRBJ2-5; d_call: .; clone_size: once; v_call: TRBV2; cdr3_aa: CASRGGALETQYF; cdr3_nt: TGTGCCAGCAGGGGGGGGGCATTGGAGACCCAGTACTTC
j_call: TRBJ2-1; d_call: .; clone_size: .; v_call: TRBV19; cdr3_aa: CASSIIPARYNEQFF; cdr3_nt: TGTGCCAGTAGTATAATTCCGGCCCGATACAATGAGCAGTTCTTC
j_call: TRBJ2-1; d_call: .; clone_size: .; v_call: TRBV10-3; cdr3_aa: CAISESQENEQFF; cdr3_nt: TGTGCCATCAGTGAGTCACAGGAGAATGAGCAGTTCTTC
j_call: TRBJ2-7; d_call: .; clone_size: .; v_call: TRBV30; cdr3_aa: CAWTGRSSYEQYF; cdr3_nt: TGTGCCTGGACGGGCAGGTCCTCCTACGAGCAGTACTTC
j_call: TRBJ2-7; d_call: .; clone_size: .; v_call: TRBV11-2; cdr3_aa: CASSLGTDLYEQYF; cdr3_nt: TGTGCCAGCAGCTTAGGGACGGACCTCTACGAGCAGTACTTC
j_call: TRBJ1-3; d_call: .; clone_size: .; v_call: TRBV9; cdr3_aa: CASSSYRTYSGNTIYF; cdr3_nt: TGTGCCAGCAGCAGCTATCGTACGTACTCTGGAAACACCATATATTTT
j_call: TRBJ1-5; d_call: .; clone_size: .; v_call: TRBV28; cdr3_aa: CASSLNQPQHF; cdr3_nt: TGTGCCAGCAGTTTAAATCAGCCCCAGCATTTT
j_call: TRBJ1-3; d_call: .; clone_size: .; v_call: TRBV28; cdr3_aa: CASKIPGNTIYF; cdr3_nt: TGTGCCAGCAAGATACCTGGAAACACCATATATTTT
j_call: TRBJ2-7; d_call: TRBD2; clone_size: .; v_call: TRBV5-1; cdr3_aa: CASSFPESTGGGYEQYF; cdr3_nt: TGCGCCAGCAGCTTCCCCGAGTCGACGGGCGGGGGTTACGAGCAGTACTTC
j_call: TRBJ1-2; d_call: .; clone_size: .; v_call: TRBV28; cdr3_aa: CASSSAAVGGYTF; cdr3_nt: TGTGCCAGCAGTTCTGCAGCGGTGGGCGGCTACACCTTC
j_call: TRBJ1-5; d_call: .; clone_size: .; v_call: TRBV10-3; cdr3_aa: CATVNHGGGNQPQHF; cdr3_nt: TGTGCCACCGTAAATCATGGGGGAGGGAATCAGCCCCAGCATTTT
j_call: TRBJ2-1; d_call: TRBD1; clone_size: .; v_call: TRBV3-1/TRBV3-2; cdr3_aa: CASSHSVPSGGNEQFF; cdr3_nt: TGTGCCAGCAGCCACTCCGTCCCCTCAGGGGGCAATGAGCAGTTCTTC
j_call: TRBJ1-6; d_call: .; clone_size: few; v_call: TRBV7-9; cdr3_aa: CASSLTRNSPLHF; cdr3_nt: TGTGCCAGCAGCTTAACCAGAAATTCACCCCTCCACTTT
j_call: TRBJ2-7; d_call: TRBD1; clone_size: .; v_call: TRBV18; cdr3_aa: CASSPGQGKQYF; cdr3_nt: TGTGCCAGCTCACCGGGACAGGGGAAGCAGTACTTC
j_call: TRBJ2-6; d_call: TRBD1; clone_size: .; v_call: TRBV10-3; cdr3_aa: CAIAGQGASGANVLTF; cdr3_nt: TGTGCCATCGCGGGACAGGGGGCATCTGGGGCCAACGTCCTGACTTTC